This T cell receptor beta chain came from a study of immune heterogeneity within non-small cell lung tumors. Study-wide context: The tumors comprised a handful of squamous cell carcinomas, around 10 non-squamous carcinomas and 1 not otherwise specified.

This clonotype was recorded only once. Given a much more abundant clone one base away, this may be a read error. Bulk tumor genomic DNA (approximately 600 ng per sample) served as template. Primary tumors were biopsied several times each, far apart, intraoperatively. Patients went through curative surgery, and their non-small cell lung cancer was untreated and newly diagnosed. Study donors were patients with a new diagnosis of non-small cell lung cancer who underwent surgery with curative intent. The authors amplified TCR beta CDR3 by multiplex PCR with 32 V and 13 J primers. One entry per CDR3 protein results from TCRdb running MiXCR on the multiplex PCR reads. There are approximately 29,000 distinct CDR3 sequences in the sample; around 30% occur only once, and 3% to 4.5% lies in the top ten. V was trimmed by 1 base and J by 8 bases, leaving 15 bases between them. Germline V gene data show CDR1 as LNHNV and CDR2 as YYDKDF (reference sequence). This CDR3 is built from 14 residues.

The chain links TRBV15 to TRBJ2-7; perhaps D is TRBD1 or TRBD2 (5 bases each). The sequence was obtained from a middle-aged man with non-small cell lung cancer. Source material: lung tumor tissue. This CDR3 reads CATSRASGALKQYF. CDR3 in DNA: TGTGCCACCAGCAGAGCTTCCGGGGCCCTCAAGCAGTACTTC.